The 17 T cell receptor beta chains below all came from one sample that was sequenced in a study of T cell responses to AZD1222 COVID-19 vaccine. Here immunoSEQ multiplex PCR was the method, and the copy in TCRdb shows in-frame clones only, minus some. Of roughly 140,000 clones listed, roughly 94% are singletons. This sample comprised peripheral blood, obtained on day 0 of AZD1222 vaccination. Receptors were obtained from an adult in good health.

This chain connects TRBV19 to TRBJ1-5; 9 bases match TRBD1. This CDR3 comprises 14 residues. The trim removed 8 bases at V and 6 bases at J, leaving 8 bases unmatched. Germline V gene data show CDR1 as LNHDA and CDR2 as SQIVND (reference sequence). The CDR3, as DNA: TGTGCCAGTGAGCTTCGACAGGGGGGTCAGCCCCAGCATTTT. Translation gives CASELRQGGQPQHF.

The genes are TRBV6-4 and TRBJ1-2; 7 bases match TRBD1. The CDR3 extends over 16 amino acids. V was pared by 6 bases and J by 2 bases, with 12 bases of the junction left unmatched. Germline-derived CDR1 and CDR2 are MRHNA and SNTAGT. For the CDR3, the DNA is TGTGCCAGCAGCGAAGACAGGGCTTTAAAAAACTATGGCTACACCTTC. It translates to CASSEDRALKNYGYTF.

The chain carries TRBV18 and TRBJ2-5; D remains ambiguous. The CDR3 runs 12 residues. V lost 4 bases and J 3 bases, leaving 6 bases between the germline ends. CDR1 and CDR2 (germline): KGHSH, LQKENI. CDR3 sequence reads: CASSLDEETQYF. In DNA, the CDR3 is TGTGCCAGCTCACTAGACGAAGAGACCCAGTACTTC.

The CDR3 region has the DNA TGTGCCAGCAGTTATGCGGCCGGACAGGACTACGAGCAGTACGTC. Its translation is CASSYAAGQDYEQYV. The V and J genes are TRBV6-9 and TRBJ2-7; 7 nucleotides match TRBD1. The CDR3 is 15 amino acids. Germline values: CDR1 MNHGY, CDR2 SVAAGI. Losses at the gene ends were 2 bases for V and 3 bases for J; bases not matched to a gene: 7.

The CDR3 is CASSIDSGVGNIQYF. The CDR3, as DNA: TGTGCCAGTAGTATAGATTCCGGGGTCGGGAACATTCAGTACTTC. The V and J genes are TRBV19 and TRBJ2-4; D is possibly TRBD2 (5 bases). The CDR3 extends over 15 amino acids. CDR1 is LNHDA, CDR2 SQIVND, per germline (reference sequence). V shed 0 bases and J shed 7 bases, with 13 bases lying between them.

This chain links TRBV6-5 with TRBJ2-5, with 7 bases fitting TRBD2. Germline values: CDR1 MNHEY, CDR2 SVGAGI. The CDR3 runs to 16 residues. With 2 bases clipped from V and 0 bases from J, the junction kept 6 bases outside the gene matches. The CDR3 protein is CASSYDPTSDQETQYF. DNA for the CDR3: TGTGCCAGCAGTTACGACCCTACTAGCGACCAAGAGACCCAGTACTTC.

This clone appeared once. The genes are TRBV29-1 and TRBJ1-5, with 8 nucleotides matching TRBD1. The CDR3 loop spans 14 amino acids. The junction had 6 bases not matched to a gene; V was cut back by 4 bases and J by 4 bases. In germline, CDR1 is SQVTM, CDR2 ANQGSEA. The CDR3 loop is CSVGTRDRNQPQHF. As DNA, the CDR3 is TGCAGCGTTGGAACCCGGGACAGGAATCAGCCCCAGCATTTT. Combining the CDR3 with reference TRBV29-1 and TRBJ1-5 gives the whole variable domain SAVISQKPSRDICQRGTSLTIQCQVDSQVTMMFWYRQQPGQSLTLIATANQGSEATYESGFVIDKFPISRPNLTFSTLTVSNMSPEDSSIYLCSVGTRDRNQPQHFGDGTRLSIL.

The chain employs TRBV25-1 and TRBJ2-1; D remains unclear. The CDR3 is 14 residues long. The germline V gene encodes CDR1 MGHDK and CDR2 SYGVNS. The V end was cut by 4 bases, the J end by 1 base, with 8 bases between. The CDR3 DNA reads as TGTGCCAGCAGTGCGGTATGGTCCTACAATGAGCAGTTCTTC. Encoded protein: CASSAVWSYNEQFF.

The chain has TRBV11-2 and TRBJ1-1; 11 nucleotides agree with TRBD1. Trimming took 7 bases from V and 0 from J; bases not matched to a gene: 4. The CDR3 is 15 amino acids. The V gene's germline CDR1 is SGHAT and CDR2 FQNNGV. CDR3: CASNSGQGVNTEAFF. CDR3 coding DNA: TGTGCCAGCAACTCGGGACAGGGGGTGAACACTGAAGCTTTCTTT.

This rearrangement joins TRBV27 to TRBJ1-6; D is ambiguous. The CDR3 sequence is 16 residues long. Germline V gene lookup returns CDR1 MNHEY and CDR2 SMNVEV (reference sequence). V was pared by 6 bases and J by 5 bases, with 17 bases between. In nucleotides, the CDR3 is TGTGCCAGCAGCCCCAGAGACGGGGAGGATAATTCACCCCTCCACTTT. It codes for CASSPRDGEDNSPLHF.

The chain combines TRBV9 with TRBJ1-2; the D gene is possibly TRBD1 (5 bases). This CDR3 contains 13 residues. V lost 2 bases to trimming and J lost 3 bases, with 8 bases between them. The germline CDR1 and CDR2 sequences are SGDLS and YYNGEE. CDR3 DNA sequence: TGTGCCAGCAGCGTCGGAGGGGACTATGGCTACACCTTC. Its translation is CASSVGGDYGYTF.

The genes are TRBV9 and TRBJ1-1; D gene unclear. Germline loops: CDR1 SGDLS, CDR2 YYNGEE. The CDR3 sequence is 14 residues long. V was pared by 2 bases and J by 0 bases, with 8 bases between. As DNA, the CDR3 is TGTGCCAGCAGCGTTGCACAGATGAACACTGAAGCTTTCTTT. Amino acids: CASSVAQMNTEAFF.

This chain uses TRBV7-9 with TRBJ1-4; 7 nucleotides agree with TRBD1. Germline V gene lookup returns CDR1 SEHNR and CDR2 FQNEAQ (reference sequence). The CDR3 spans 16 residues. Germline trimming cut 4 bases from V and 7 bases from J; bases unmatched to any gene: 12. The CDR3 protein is CASSSYRGGVIEKLFF. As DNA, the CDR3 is TGTGCCAGCAGCTCCTACAGAGGGGGCGTTATTGAAAAACTGTTTTTT. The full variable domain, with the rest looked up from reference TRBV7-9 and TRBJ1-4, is DTGVSQNPRHKITKRGQNVTFRCDPISEHNRLYWYRQTLGQGPEFLTYFQNEAQLEKSRLLSDRFSAERPKGSFSTLEIQRTEQGDSAMYLCASSSYRGGVIEKLFFGSGTQLSVL.

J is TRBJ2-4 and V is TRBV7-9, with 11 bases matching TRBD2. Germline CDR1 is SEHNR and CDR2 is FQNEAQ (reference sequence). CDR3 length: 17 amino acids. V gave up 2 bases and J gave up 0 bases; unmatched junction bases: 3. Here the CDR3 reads CASSLSGLAVAKNIQYF. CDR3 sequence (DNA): TGTGCCAGCAGCTTATCGGGACTAGCGGTAGCCAAAAACATTCAGTACTTC.

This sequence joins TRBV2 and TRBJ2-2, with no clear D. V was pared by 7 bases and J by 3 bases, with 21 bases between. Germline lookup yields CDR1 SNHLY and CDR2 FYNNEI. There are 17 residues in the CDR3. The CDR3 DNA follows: TGTGCCAGCACTGGTTCTCCCTCGGTGCGACACACCGGGGAGCTGTTTTTT. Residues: CASTGSPSVRHTGELFF.

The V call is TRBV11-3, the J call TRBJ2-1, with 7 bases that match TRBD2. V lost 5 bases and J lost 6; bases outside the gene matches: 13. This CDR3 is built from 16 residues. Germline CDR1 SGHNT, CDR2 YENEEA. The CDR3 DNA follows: TGTGCCAGCAGCCATAGACCTAGCGGCGGAATCAATGAGCAGTTCTTC. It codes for CASSHRPSGGINEQFF.

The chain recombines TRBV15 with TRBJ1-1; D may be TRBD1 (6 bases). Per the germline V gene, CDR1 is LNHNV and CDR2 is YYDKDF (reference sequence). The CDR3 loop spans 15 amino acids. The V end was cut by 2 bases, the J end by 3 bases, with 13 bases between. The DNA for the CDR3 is TGTGCCACCAGCAGACCCCGGGGGCCAGACACTGAAGCTTTCTTT. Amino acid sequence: CATSRPRGPDTEAFF.